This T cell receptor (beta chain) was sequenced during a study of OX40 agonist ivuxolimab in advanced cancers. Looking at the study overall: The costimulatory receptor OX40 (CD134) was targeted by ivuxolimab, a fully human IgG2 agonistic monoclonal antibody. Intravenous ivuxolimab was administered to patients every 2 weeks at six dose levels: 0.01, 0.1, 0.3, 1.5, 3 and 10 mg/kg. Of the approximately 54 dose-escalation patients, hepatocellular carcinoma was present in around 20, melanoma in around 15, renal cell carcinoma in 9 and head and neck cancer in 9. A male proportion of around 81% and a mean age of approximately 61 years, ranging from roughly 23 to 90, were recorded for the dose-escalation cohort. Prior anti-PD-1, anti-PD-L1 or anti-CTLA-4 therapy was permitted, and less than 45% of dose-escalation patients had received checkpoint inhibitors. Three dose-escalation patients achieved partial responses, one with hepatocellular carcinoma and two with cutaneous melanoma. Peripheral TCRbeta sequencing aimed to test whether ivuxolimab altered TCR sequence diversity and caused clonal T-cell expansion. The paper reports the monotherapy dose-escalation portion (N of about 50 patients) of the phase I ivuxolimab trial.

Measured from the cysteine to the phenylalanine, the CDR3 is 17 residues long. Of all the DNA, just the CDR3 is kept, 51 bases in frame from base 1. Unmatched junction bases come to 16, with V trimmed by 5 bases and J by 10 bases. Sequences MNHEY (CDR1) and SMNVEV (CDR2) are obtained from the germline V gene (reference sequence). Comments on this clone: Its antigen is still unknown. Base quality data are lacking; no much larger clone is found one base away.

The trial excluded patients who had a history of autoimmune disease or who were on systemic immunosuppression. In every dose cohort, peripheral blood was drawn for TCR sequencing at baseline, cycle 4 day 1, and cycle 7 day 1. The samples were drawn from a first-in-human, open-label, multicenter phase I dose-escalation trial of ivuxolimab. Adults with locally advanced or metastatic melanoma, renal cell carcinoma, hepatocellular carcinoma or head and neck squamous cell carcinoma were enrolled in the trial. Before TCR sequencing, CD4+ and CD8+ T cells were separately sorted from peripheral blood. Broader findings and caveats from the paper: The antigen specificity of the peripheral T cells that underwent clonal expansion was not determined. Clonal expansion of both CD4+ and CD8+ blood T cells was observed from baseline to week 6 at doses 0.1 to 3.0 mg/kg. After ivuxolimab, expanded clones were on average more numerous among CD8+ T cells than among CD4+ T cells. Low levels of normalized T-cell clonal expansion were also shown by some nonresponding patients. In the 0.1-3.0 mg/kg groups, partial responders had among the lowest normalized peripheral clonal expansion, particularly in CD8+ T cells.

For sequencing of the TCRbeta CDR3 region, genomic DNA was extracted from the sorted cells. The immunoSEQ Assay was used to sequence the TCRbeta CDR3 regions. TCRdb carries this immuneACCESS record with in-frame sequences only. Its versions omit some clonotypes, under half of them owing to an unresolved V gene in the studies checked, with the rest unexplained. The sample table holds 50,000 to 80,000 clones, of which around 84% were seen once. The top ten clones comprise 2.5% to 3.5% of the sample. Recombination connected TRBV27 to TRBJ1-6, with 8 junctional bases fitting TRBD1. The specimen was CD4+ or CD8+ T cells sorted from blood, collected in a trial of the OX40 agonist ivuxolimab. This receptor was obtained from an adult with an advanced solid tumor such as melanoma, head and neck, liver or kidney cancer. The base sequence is TGTGCCAGCAGTCCAAGCATGCCCGGGACAGGTATCTCACCCCTCCACTTT. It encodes CASSPSMPGTGISPLHF.